This TCR beta chain is from a study of blood T cells in healthy people across ages. CDR3 length: 13 residues. From germline, CDR1 is WNHNN and CDR2 SYGVQD (reference sequence). The V end lost 0 bases, the J end lost 2 bases, and 5 bases lay between the germline ends. The authors ran a second PCR of 7 to 11 cycles using a sample-barcoded 5' primer and a J-beta primer mix. TCRdb recomputed calls from the 5' RACE reads with MiXCR, one row per CDR3 protein. In the table there are about 780,000 distinct CDR3 sequences, about half of which are singletons. The TCR comes from a man older than 75 in good health. The sample comprised blood. V usage is TRBV10-1 and J usage is TRBJ2-7; D remains ambiguous. CDR3: CASSESSTYEQYF. DNA of the CDR3: TGCGCCAGCAGTGAGTCTTCCACCTACGAGCAGTACTTC.